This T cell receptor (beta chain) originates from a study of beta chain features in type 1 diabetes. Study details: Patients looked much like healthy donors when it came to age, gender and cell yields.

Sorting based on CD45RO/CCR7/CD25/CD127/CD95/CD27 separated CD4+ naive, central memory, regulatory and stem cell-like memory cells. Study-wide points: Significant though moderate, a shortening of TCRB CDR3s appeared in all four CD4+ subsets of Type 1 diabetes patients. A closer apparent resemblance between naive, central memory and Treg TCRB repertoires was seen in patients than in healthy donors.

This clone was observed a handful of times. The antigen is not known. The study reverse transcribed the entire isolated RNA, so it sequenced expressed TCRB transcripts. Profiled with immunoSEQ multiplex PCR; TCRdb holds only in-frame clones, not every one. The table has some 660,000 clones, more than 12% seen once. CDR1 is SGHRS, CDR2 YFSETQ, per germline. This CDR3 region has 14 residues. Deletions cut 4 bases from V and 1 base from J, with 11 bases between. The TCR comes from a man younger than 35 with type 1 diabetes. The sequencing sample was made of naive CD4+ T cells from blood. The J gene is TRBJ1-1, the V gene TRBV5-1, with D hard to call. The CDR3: CASSVLSRNTEAFF. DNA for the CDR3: TGCGCCAGCAGCGTCCTCTCAAGGAACACTGAAGCTTTCTTT.